Each of the 25 T cell receptor beta chains below was sequenced from the same sample in a study of T cell responses to AZD1222 COVID-19 vaccine. Profiling relied on immunoSEQ multiplex PCR, and the TCRdb table lists in-frame clones only, not all of them. The sample yields under 200,000 clones, around 95% seen once. Material: peripheral blood, obtained on day 0 of AZD1222 vaccination. The receptors were sampled from an adult in good health.

This chain links TRBV30 with TRBJ2-2; D remains unclear. This CDR3 is 12 amino acids long. Trimming took 3 bases from V and 5 from J, leaving 7 bases between them. Germline assignment: CDR1 GTSNPN and CDR2 SVGIG (reference sequence). The CDR3 here is CAWSISTGELFF. CDR3 sequence (DNA): TGTGCCTGGAGCATCAGTACCGGGGAGCTGTTTTTT.

In this sample, this clone turned up once. The V call is TRBV7-9, the J call TRBJ1-1; perhaps TRBD1 as D (6 bases). The V end was cut by 5 bases, the J end by 0 bases, with 10 bases between. This CDR3 spans 14 amino acids. Germline V gene sequence: CDR1 SEHNR, CDR2 FQNEAQ (reference sequence). The chain's CDR3 is CASSRTELNTEAFF. CDR3 DNA sequence: TGTGCCAGCAGCCGGACAGAACTGAACACTGAAGCTTTCTTT. Full variable domain (outside the CDR3, taken from reference TRBV7-9 and TRBJ1-1): DTGVSQNPRHKITKRGQNVTFRCDPISEHNRLYWYRQTLGQGPEFLTYFQNEAQLEKSRLLSDRFSAERPKGSFSTLEIQRTEQGDSAMYLCASSRTELNTEAFFGQGTRLTVV.

The V gene is TRBV4-1, the J gene TRBJ2-7, with TRBD2 matching 9 bases. Germline V gene data show CDR1 as MGHRA and CDR2 as YSYEKL. The CDR3 contains 14 residues. J gave up 6 bases and V 4 bases, and 7 bases lay outside the gene matches. The CDR3 here is CASSPGLAGREQYF. The CDR3 nucleotides read TGCGCCAGCAGCCCGGGGCTAGCGGGACGCGAGCAGTACTTC.

The chain has TRBV19 and TRBJ1-2; weak D call: TRBD1 (5 bases). The CDR3 length is 13 residues. CDR1 and CDR2 from the germline V gene are LNHDA and SQIVND (reference sequence). The V end was cut by 6 bases, the J end by 7 bases, with 15 bases between. CDR3 nucleotide sequence: TGTGCCAGTAGACCCGGGGGAGTAGGTGGCTACACCTTC. This encodes CASRPGGVGGYTF.

The chain uses TRBV28 and TRBJ2-7, with D maybe TRBD2 (6 bases). Germline V lookup: CDR1 MDHEN, CDR2 SYDVKM. The V end was cut by 5 bases, the J end by 4 bases, with 15 bases between. The CDR3 is made up of 14 amino acids. The CDR3 nucleotides read TGTGCCAGCAGTGAACTAGCACCGAAGTACGAGCAGTACTTC. Amino acid sequence: CASSELAPKYEQYF.

This rearrangement joins TRBV7-9 to TRBJ1-4; the D is unclear. Per the germline V gene, CDR1 is SEHNR and CDR2 is FQNEAQ (reference sequence). The CDR3 contains 14 residues. Deletions cut 5 bases from V and 0 bases from J, with 7 bases between. The CDR3 DNA follows: TGTGCCAGCAGCCCCAGAGCAACTAATGAAAAACTGTTTTTT. Encoded protein: CASSPRATNEKLFF.

The chain links TRBV27 to TRBJ2-1; D is perhaps TRBD2 (6 bases). CDR1 is MNHEY and CDR2 is SMNVEV in the germline V gene (reference sequence). Trimming removed 10 bases from V and 8 bases from J, with 18 bases in between. This CDR3 comprises 13 residues. The CDR3 loop reads CATATGTVDEQFF. CDR3 DNA sequence: TGTGCCACTGCGACCGGGACTGTCGATGAGCAGTTCTTC.

The V gene is TRBV29-1, the J gene TRBJ2-1; TRBD2 might be the D (7 bases). V lost 2 bases, J lost 6 bases, and 14 bases lay in between. The CDR3 totals 14 residues. Germline V gene lookup returns CDR1 SQVTM and CDR2 ANQGSEA. The CDR3 is CSVETGGRINEQFF. The CDR3, as DNA: TGCAGCGTTGAAACGGGGGGCCGGATCAATGAGCAGTTCTTC.

This clone was recorded only once. The V and J genes are TRBV7-6 and TRBJ2-7; D may be TRBD1 (6 bases). The CDR3 length is 13 residues. Germline CDR1 is SGHVS and CDR2 is FNYEAQ. Trimming took 4 bases from V and 3 from J, leaving 10 bases between them. CDR3: CASSSGQIYEQYF. The CDR3 nucleotides are TGTGCCAGCAGCTCCGGACAGATCTACGAGCAGTACTTC.

This chain joins TRBV3-1 (or the pseudogene TRBV3-2) and TRBJ1-5; maybe TRBD1 (6 bases). CDR3 length: 18 residues. CDR1 is LGHDT, CDR2 YNNKEL, per germline (reference sequence). Trimming pared 4 bases from V and 2 bases from J, leaving 21 bases between. The CDR3 here is CASSREELRQEGNQPQHF. The CDR3 region has the DNA TGTGCCAGCAGCCGTGAGGAATTAAGACAGGAAGGCAATCAGCCCCAGCATTTT.

V usage is TRBV19 and J usage is TRBJ2-4, with D perhaps given as TRBD1 or TRBD2 (6 bases each). CDR3 length equals 17 residues. V lost 8 bases and J 7 bases, leaving 27 bases between the germline ends. CDR1 and CDR2 (germline): LNHDA, SQIVND (reference sequence). CDR3 nucleotide sequence: TGTGCCAGTCAGAGGACTAACACACAGGGTGTAAGGAACATTCAGTACTTC. Protein: CASQRTNTQGVRNIQYF.

The genes are TRBV2 and TRBJ1-6, with D unresolved. From germline, CDR1 is SNHLY and CDR2 FYNNEI. V shed 6 bases and J shed 4 bases, with 10 bases lying between them. The CDR3 spans 14 residues. Written as DNA, the CDR3 is TGTGCCAGCAGCGTGGGGAGTTATAATTCACCCCTCCACTTT. It specifies CASSVGSYNSPLHF.

The chain joins TRBV5-5 to TRBJ1-2, with a possible D match to TRBD1 (5 bases). Germline CDR1 and CDR2: SGHKS and YYEKEE (reference sequence). Trimming left V 0 bases short and J 5 bases short, with 8 bases between. This CDR3 has 13 amino acids. CDR3 region: CASSLAGSYGYTF. The CDR3 DNA sequence: TGTGCCAGCAGCTTGGCAGGGTCGTATGGCTACACCTTC.

The chain employs TRBV11-2 and TRBJ1-4; D possibly corresponds to TRBD1 (6 bases). The CDR3 is 15 amino acids. V shed 1 base and J shed 8 bases, with 14 bases lying between them. Germline V lookup: CDR1 SGHAT, CDR2 FQNNGV. DNA for the CDR3: TGTGCCAGCAGCTTAGGCAGGGGCGCAAAAGAAAAACTGTTTTTT. Encoded protein: CASSLGRGAKEKLFF.

The chain recombines TRBV30 with TRBJ2-1, with D possibly TRBD2 on 6 matching bases. Trimming left V 5 bases short and J 7 bases short, with 21 bases between. The CDR3 has 15 amino acids. Germline-derived CDR1 and CDR2 are GTSNPN and SVGIG (reference sequence). The CDR3: CAWVKEGLRANEQFF. CDR3 in DNA: TGTGCCTGGGTTAAGGAGGGCCTAAGAGCGAATGAGCAGTTCTTC.

The chain combines TRBV3-1 (or the pseudogene TRBV3-2) with TRBJ1-5; D ambiguous. Trimming removed 0 bases from V and 7 bases from J, with 13 bases in between. The germline V gene has CDR1 LGHDT and CDR2 YNNKEL (reference sequence). The CDR3 length is 15 residues. This chain's CDR3 is CASSQDAGSGQPQHF. CDR3 nucleotide sequence: TGTGCCAGCAGCCAAGACGCGGGGTCGGGACAGCCCCAGCATTTT.

J is TRBJ2-7 and V is TRBV14, with 8 bases matching TRBD1. This CDR3 region has 15 residues. V trimming: 0 bases; J trimming: 4 bases; junction bases outside the gene matches: 5. CDR1 and CDR2 from the germline V gene are SGHDN and FVKESK. The CDR3 bases are TGTGCCAGCAGCCAAGAAAACAGGGGGAGGTACGAGCAGTACTTC. It specifies CASSQENRGRYEQYF.

This chain's CDR3 is CASSSRQNYGYTF. The CDR3 nucleotides are TGTGCCAGCAGTTCTCGACAGAACTATGGCTACACCTTC. The V gene is TRBV28, the J gene TRBJ1-2; D might be TRBD1 (5 bases). V lost 4 bases and J 2 bases, leaving 8 bases between the germline ends. The CDR3 loop spans 13 amino acids. From germline, CDR1 is MDHEN and CDR2 SYDVKM.

The chain carries TRBV19 and TRBJ2-1; TRBD2 matches at 10 bases. The J segment lost 4 bases and the V segment lost 5 bases, leaving 5 bases of the junction unmatched. Germline CDR1 is LNHDA and CDR2 is SQIVND (reference sequence). The CDR3 has 15 amino acids. The CDR3 nucleotides read TGTGCCAGTAGTCTAGCGGGAGCGGGGTACAATGAGCAGTTCTTC. Translated, it gives CASSLAGAGYNEQFF.

The rearrangement joins TRBV18 to TRBJ2-1, with TRBD2 matching 9 bases. V lost 3 bases to trimming and J lost 5 bases; unmatched junction nucleotides: 2. The germline CDR1 and CDR2 sequences are KGHSH and LQKENI. The CDR3 runs 14 residues. CDR3 loop: CASSPTSGHNEQFF. CDR3 sequence (DNA): TGTGCCAGCTCACCGACTAGCGGCCACAATGAGCAGTTCTTC.

V is TRBV6-1 and J is TRBJ1-2; weak D call: TRBD1 (5 bases). The CDR3 is 14 residues long. Trimming cost V 3 bases and J 3 bases, with 11 bases left between them. From germline, CDR1 is MNHNS and CDR2 SASEGT. DNA of the CDR3: TGTGCCAGCAGTGAGGGAAGGGGCCACTATGGCTACACCTTC. Translated, it gives CASSEGRGHYGYTF.

The rearrangement uses TRBV3-1 (or the pseudogene TRBV3-2) and TRBJ2-1; 7 nucleotides agree with TRBD2. The CDR3 has 16 amino acids. CDR1 is LGHDT and CDR2 is YNNKEL in the germline V gene (reference sequence). With V trimmed by 3 bases and J by 2 bases, 7 bases remained unmatched. The DNA for the CDR3 is TGTGCCAGCAGCCAGCGGGAGCGGGATCCCTACAATGAGCAGTTCTTC. It translates to CASSQRERDPYNEQFF.

This clone has a single count. The chain combines TRBV19 with TRBJ1-1, with a weak D call TRBD1 (5 bases). The CDR3 has 13 residues. Germline loops: CDR1 LNHDA, CDR2 SQIVND (reference sequence). The germline V and J ends were trimmed by 5 bases and 6 bases, with 13 bases remaining between them. CDR3 DNA sequence: TGTGCCAGTAGTGGACCGACAGTAGCTGAAGCTTTCTTT. It codes for CASSGPTVAEAFF. The full variable domain, rest sourced from reference TRBV19 and TRBJ1-1, is DGGITQSPKYLFRKEGQNVTLSCEQNLNHDAMYWYRQDPGQGLRLIYYSQIVNDFQKGDIAEGYSVSREKKESFPLTVTSAQKNPTAFYLCASSGPTVAEAFFGQGTRLTVV.

The chain joins TRBV6-5 to TRBJ2-5, with D unclear. CDR3 length: 14 residues. In germline, CDR1 is MNHEY, CDR2 SVGAGI. V lost 4 bases and J lost 2, with 11 bases in between. The CDR3 DNA sequence: TGTGCCAGCAGTTTTGGACGGATTCAAGAGACCCAGTACTTC. Translated: CASSFGRIQETQYF.

The chain joins TRBV7-3 to TRBJ2-1; tentatively, D is TRBD1 (6 bases). With 4 bases removed from V and 8 bases from J, the gap between germline ends came to 21 bases. This CDR3 spans 16 amino acids. The germline CDR1 and CDR2 sequences are SGHTA and FQGTGA. The CDR3 DNA follows: TGTGCCAGCAGCTCCCTTCCGGCCGTAGGGACACATGAGCAGTTCTTC. Protein: CASSSLPAVGTHEQFF.